One sample yielded the 29 T cell receptor beta chains listed below, sequenced in a study of T cells after yellow fever vaccination (dated by TCRdb to the late 2010s). The treatment or condition label corresponds to: live attenuated yellow fever vaccine strain. Libraries were made using 5' RACE. The sequencer was an Illumina HiSeq 2500. The public reads were reprocessed in TCRdb via fastp at Q25 and MiXCR, keeping in-frame beta chains. Identical CDR3 protein sequences are pooled into one entry, listed with their most common genes and DNA. The sample data list approximately 85,000 distinct CDR3 sequences, and more than 10% of these were observed just once. The ten largest clonotypes hold roughly 24% of the sample. This specimen consisted of CD8+ T cells not binding an NS4B(214-222) dextramer, sorted from PBMCs, obtained less than 25 days after the first yellow fever vaccination. The cell subset or site label, read with the paper, signifies: NS4B epitope dextramer-negative CD8 T cells. Source of these receptors: a man in his late teens or twenties who received the YFV17D yellow fever vaccine.

The chain employs TRBV13 and TRBJ2-3; D is unresolved. The CDR3 is made up of 13 amino acids. Looked up from germline, CDR1 is PRHDT and CDR2 is FYEKMQ (reference sequence). Trimming took off 3 bases at V and 6 bases at J, with 10 bases between the two ends. This chain's CDR3 is CASSFGSTDTQYF. CDR3 DNA sequence: TGTGCCAGCAGCTTTGGTTCCACGGATACGCAGTATTTT.

J is TRBJ1-6 and V is TRBV4-3; possible D gene TRBD1, 5 bases. Trimming took 6 bases from V and 0 from J, leaving 15 bases between them. Per germline, CDR1 LGHNA and CDR2 YSLEER. The CDR3 runs 17 residues. The CDR3 sequence: CASRIGAYSSYNSPLHF. The CDR3 bases are TGCGCCAGCAGGATTGGGGCCTACAGCTCCTATAATTCACCCCTCCACTTT.

The chain recombines TRBV9 with TRBJ2-2; D may be TRBD1 (5 bases). The length of the CDR3 is 13 residues. V dropped 4 bases and J dropped 4 bases, with 8 bases sitting between them. The germline V gene encodes CDR1 SGDLS and CDR2 YYNGEE. CDR3 nucleotide sequence: TGTGCCAGCAGCCTGACAGTCACCGGGGAGCTGTTTTTT. Translated: CASSLTVTGELFF.

The table lists this clonotype with a few counts. This rearrangement joins TRBV4-1 to TRBJ1-5, with 7 positions matching TRBD1. This CDR3 contains 15 residues. CDR1 is MGHRA and CDR2 is YSYEKL in the germline V gene. Trimming cost V 4 bases and J 4 bases; bases outside gene matches: 7. The CDR3 coding sequence is TGCGCCAGCAGCCCCCAGGACAGGAAGAATCAGCCCCAGCATTTT. Its translation is CASSPQDRKNQPQHF.

The gene calls are TRBV5-6 and TRBJ2-1, with D possibly TRBD1 on 5 matching bases. Germline values: CDR1 SGHDT, CDR2 YYEEEE. The CDR3 totals 12 residues. Trimming removed 4 bases at V and 10 bases at J, with 12 bases between. CDR3 region: CASSLSRVEQFF. The DNA of the CDR3 is TGTGCCAGCAGCCTATCCAGGGTGGAGCAGTTCTTC.

This clonotype was picked up a small number of times. The chain employs TRBV11-3 and TRBJ2-5; D uncertain. CDR3 length: 12 amino acids. Germline CDR1 and CDR2: SGHNT and YENEEA. Deletions cut 5 bases from V and 5 bases from J, with 9 bases between. This chain's CDR3 is CASSPMRETQYF. In DNA form, the CDR3 reads TGTGCCAGCAGCCCCATGAGGGAGACCCAGTACTTC. The entire variable domain, with the rest obtained from reference TRBV11-3 and TRBJ2-5, is as follows: EAGVVQSPRYKIIEKKQPVAFWCNPISGHNTLYWYLQNLGQGPELLIRYENEEAVDDSQLPKDRFSAERLKGVDSTLKIQPAELGDSAVYLCASSPMRETQYFGPGTRLLVL.

This clonotype was counted many times. The rearrangement links TRBV5-4 to TRBJ1-2; D may be TRBD1 (6 bases). The CDR3 is made up of 11 amino acids. Germline assignment: CDR1 SGHNT and CDR2 YYREEE (reference sequence). V lost 4 bases and J lost 10, with 11 bases in between. DNA for the CDR3: TGTGCCAGCAGCGCCACAGGGTACTACACCTTC. It is translated as CASSATGYYTF.

The chain uses TRBV5-1 and TRBJ2-7, with D hard to call. CDR1 is SGHRS, CDR2 YFSETQ, per germline. This CDR3 has 14 residues. The germline V and J ends were trimmed by 1 base and 2 bases, with 10 bases remaining between them. CDR3 sequence reads: CASSLYGGTYEQYF. The CDR3 nucleotides read TGCGCCAGCAGCTTGTATGGCGGAACCTACGAGCAGTACTTC.

This chain uses TRBV6-5 with TRBJ1-2; D remains unclear. V was pared by 3 bases and J by 2 bases, with 7 bases between. Germline-derived CDR1 and CDR2 are MNHEY and SVGAGI. The CDR3 runs to 13 residues. This CDR3 reads CASSYNSNYGYTF. CDR3 DNA: TGTGCCAGCAGTTATAACAGCAACTATGGCTACACCTTC.

The chain is built from TRBV6-5 and TRBJ1-1; the D gene is possibly TRBD1 (6 bases). The V end was cut by 2 bases, the J end by 4 bases, with 11 bases between. Germline V gives CDR1 MNHEY, CDR2 SVGAGI. This CDR3 is built from 14 residues. CDR3 protein: CASSYAGVGTEAFF. CDR3 in DNA: TGTGCCAGCAGTTACGCAGGGGTGGGCACTGAAGCTTTCTTT.

CDR3 nucleotide sequence: TGTGCCAGCAGCCAAGAGGGGATTTCCACCATGATTTCCTACAATGAGCAGTTCTTC. It translates to CASSQEGISTMISYNEQFF. V usage is TRBV4-2 and J usage is TRBJ2-1; D ambiguous. The CDR3 is 19 residues long. Trimming stripped 0 bases from V and 1 base from J, with 19 bases between. CDR1 is LGHNA and CDR2 is YNFKEQ in the germline V gene.

The rearrangement links TRBV7-2 to TRBJ2-3, with D unresolved. V was shortened by 2 bases and J by 2 bases, with 8 bases between the two germline ends. The germline V gene has CDR1 SGHTA and CDR2 FQGNSA. The CDR3 has 14 amino acids. CDR3 bases: TGTGCCAGCAGCTTACACGGCCTCACAGATACGCAGTATTTT. Translated: CASSLHGLTDTQYF.

This chain joins TRBV7-6 and TRBJ2-1; the D gene is possibly TRBD1 (6 bases). This CDR3 is built from 15 residues. The V gene's germline CDR1 is SGHVS and CDR2 FNYEAQ. V lost 1 base, J lost 5 bases, and 12 bases lay in between. The CDR3 nucleotides are TGTGCCAGCAGCTTAGGGCCAACAGGGAACAATGAGCAGTTCTTC. It specifies CASSLGPTGNNEQFF. Variable domain in full (rest from reference TRBV7-6 and TRBJ2-1): GAGVSQSPRYKVTKRGQDVALRCDPISGHVSLYWYRQALGQGPEFLTYFNYEAQQDKSGLPNDRFSAERPEGSISTLTIQRTEQRDSAMYRCASSLGPTGNNEQFFGPGTRLTVL.

The chain carries TRBV5-1 and TRBJ2-1; no definite D call. Looked up from germline, CDR1 is SGHRS and CDR2 is YFSETQ. Trimming cost V 5 bases and J 5 bases, with 11 bases left between them. This CDR3 spans 13 amino acids. The CDR3 region is CASSLLPNNEQFF. DNA of the CDR3: TGCGCCAGCAGTTTGTTACCAAACAATGAGCAGTTCTTC.

The chain links TRBV6-5 to TRBJ2-2, with 12 bases that match TRBD2. J was trimmed by 3 bases and V by 4 bases; bases with no gene match: 6. This CDR3 contains 17 residues. Germline V gene data show CDR1 as MNHEY and CDR2 as SVGAGI. Here the CDR3 reads CASSWLAGGRDTGELFF. As DNA, the CDR3 is TGTGCCAGCAGTTGGCTAGCGGGGGGGCGGGACACCGGGGAGCTGTTTTTT.

The gene calls are TRBV29-1 and TRBJ2-3; 8 bases are a match to TRBD1. This CDR3 comprises 13 residues. J lost 4 bases, V lost 7 bases, and 7 bases had no gene match. Germline V CDR1 and CDR2: SQVTM, ANQGSEA. This chain's CDR3 is CSGITGGPDTQYF. The CDR3 DNA reads as TGCAGCGGGATTACAGGGGGGCCAGATACGCAGTATTTT.

The chain has TRBV5-5 and TRBJ1-1; no firm D call. The CDR3 is 14 amino acids. Germline lookup yields CDR1 SGHKS and CDR2 YYEKEE (reference sequence). V lost 6 bases, J lost 4 bases, and 16 bases lay in between. The CDR3 DNA follows: TGTGCCAGCAAGCATAGAGTGGGTGTCACTGAAGCTTTCTTT. The encoded protein is CASKHRVGVTEAFF.

This clonotype has only a few counts. V usage is TRBV29-1 and J usage is TRBJ2-5; 7 bases line up with TRBD2. Germline values: CDR1 SQVTM, CDR2 ANQGSEA. CDR3 size: 12 residues. V shed 3 bases and J 5 bases; nucleotides not matched to a gene: 3. CDR3 sequence (DNA): TGCAGCGTTGAGCTCGGGAGGGAGACCCAGTACTTC. Its translation is CSVELGRETQYF.

The rearrangement links TRBV5-1 to TRBJ1-2; 7 bases match TRBD1. Germline V gene sequence: CDR1 SGHRS, CDR2 YFSETQ. The CDR3 extends over 15 amino acids. The V segment lost 4 bases and the J segment 6 bases; nucleotides outside the gene matches: 12. In DNA form, the CDR3 reads TGCGCCAGCAGCAACAGGGACAGCTCCGGTCATGGCTACACCTTC. Translated: CASSNRDSSGHGYTF.

This clonotype was seen only a few times. The chain employs TRBV25-1 and TRBJ1-2; possible D gene TRBD1, 6 bases. The V end was cut by 2 bases, the J end by 4 bases, with 14 bases between. The CDR3 extends over 15 amino acids. CDR1 MGHDK and CDR2 SYGVNS come from the germline V gene. CDR3 DNA sequence: TGTGCCAGCAGTGAACGGGGGCGAGGTGGCTATGGCTACACCTTC. This sequence encodes CASSERGRGGYGYTF.

A few counts support this clonotype. The chain uses TRBV4-1 and TRBJ2-7; TRBD1 matches 9 bases. Germline trimming cut 4 bases from V and 3 bases from J; bases unmatched to any gene: 4. The CDR3 has 14 amino acids. The germline V gene has CDR1 MGHRA and CDR2 YSYEKL. The CDR3 coding sequence is TGCGCCAGCAGCCGATGGGACAGGGTCTACGAGCAGTACTTC. The encoded protein is CASSRWDRVYEQYF.

The chain has TRBV29-1 and TRBJ2-1, with D perhaps TRBD2 (6 bases). Trimming shortened V by 3 bases and J by 7 bases, and 22 bases separated the two germline ends. Looked up from germline, CDR1 is SQVTM and CDR2 is ANQGSEA. CDR3 size: 16 residues. DNA of the CDR3: TGCAGCGTTGAGGGGTCGGGGACTGAGGCTTCGAATGAGCAGTTCTTC. It encodes CSVEGSGTEASNEQFF.

This clonotype was seen more than once but under ten times. The genes are TRBV10-2 and TRBJ2-3; 7 bases fit TRBD2. J gave up 2 bases and V 6 bases, and 11 bases lay outside the gene matches. Germline-derived CDR1 and CDR2 are WSHSY and SAAADI. The CDR3 loop spans 16 amino acids. In DNA, the CDR3 is TGCGCCAGCAGGGCCTCCTCTAGCGGAGTCACAGATACGCAGTATTTT. Amino acids: CASRASSSGVTDTQYF.

This clonotype was found many times. The chain has TRBV29-1 and TRBJ2-7; 9 bases are a match to TRBD1. Per germline, CDR1 SQVTM and CDR2 ANQGSEA. V lost 5 bases to trimming and J lost 5 bases; unmatched junction nucleotides: 4. CDR3 length equals 12 residues. In nucleotides, the CDR3 is TGCAGCGTTTGGGGGGACAGGGACGAGCAGTACGTC. Protein: CSVWGDRDEQYV.

A note on this clonotype: Sequence at one end of the junction differs from germline and may be a read error. V usage is TRBV7-9 and J usage is TRBJ2-7; no definite D call. Germline lookup yields CDR1 SEHNR and CDR2 FQNEAQ (reference sequence). This CDR3 spans 11 amino acids. The CDR3 DNA follows: TGTGTCAGCAGCCCAGACTACGAGCAGTACTTC. Translated: CVSSPDYEQYF.

This clonotype was seen more than once but under ten times. The gene calls are TRBV29-1 and TRBJ2-7, with 8 bases lining up with TRBD2. V gave up 2 bases and J gave up 3 bases; unmatched junction bases: 3. The CDR3 totals 13 residues. Germline V gene sequence: CDR1 SQVTM, CDR2 ANQGSEA. CDR3 sequence reads: CSVETGGSYEQYF. For the CDR3, the DNA is TGCAGCGTTGAAACGGGGGGGAGCTACGAGCAGTACTTC.

In its sample, this clonotype was seen a few times. The V gene is TRBV28, the J gene TRBJ1-1; 7 bases match TRBD1. Germline lookup yields CDR1 MDHEN and CDR2 SYDVKM. V shed 6 bases, J shed 0 bases, and the junction held 10 bases outside the gene matches. The CDR3 is 16 amino acids. CDR3 in amino acids: CASRGQPGGMNTEAFF. In DNA form, the CDR3 reads TGTGCCAGCAGGGGACAGCCCGGCGGGATGAACACTGAAGCTTTCTTT.

This chain links TRBV7-8 with TRBJ2-3; 12 bases map to TRBD1. Germline V lookup: CDR1 SGHVS, CDR2 FQNEAQ. J gave up 5 bases and V 4 bases, and 7 bases lay outside the gene matches. The CDR3 spans 16 residues. The DNA of the CDR3 is TGTGCCAGCAGCTCCGGGACAGGGGGCTGGTTAGATACGCAGTATTTT. Its translation is CASSSGTGGWLDTQYF.

With regard to this clonotype: Just one base apart from a much larger clone, this may be a read error. The V and J genes are TRBV5-6 and TRBJ2-7, with D possibly matching TRBD2 (6 bases). Trimming took off 2 bases at V and 0 bases at J, with 12 bases between the two ends. The CDR3 sequence is 15 residues long. Per germline, CDR1 SGHDT and CDR2 YYEEEE. Here the CDR3 DNA reads TGTGCCAGCAGCTTAGGGAGGACCACCTCCTACGAGCAGTACGTC. Translation gives CASSLGRTTSYEQYV.